This is a list of T cell receptor beta chains from one sample in a study of beta chain features in type 1 diabetes. Sequencing used immunoSEQ multiplex PCR; TCRdb keeps in-frame clones, though not all of them. The sample includes 640,000 or so clones, 13% of them seen just once. The sample consisted of naive CD4+ T cells from blood. These receptors were taken from a young man with type 1 diabetes. Both conserved end residues are part of each CDR3. A D gene is named only where the DNA matches it firmly. Only some rows state a clone size, as once, few, many or a class for expanded clones.

abundance: few
j_gene: TRBJ2-1
v_gene: TRBV18
d_gene: -
CDR3aa: CASSGPHNEQFF
CDR3nt: TGTGCCAGCTCAGGACCACACAATGAGCAGTTCTTC

abundance: few
j_gene: TRBJ1-2
v_gene: TRBV5-4
d_gene: TRBD1
CDR3aa: CASSNPTGFVYGYTF
CDR3nt: TGTGCCAGCAGTAACCCGACAGGGTTCGTCTATGGCTACACCTTC

abundance: -
j_gene: TRBJ2-5
v_gene: TRBV7-6
d_gene: -
CDR3aa: CASSPRTAQGETQYF
CDR3nt: TGTGCCAGCAGCCCCCGGACAGCCCAGGGGGAGACCCAGTACTTC

abundance: -
j_gene: TRBJ1-1
v_gene: TRBV6-5
d_gene: -
CDR3aa: CASSYSRRSGTEAFF
CDR3nt: TGTGCCAGCAGTTACTCCCGACGATCGGGGACTGAAGCTTTCTTT

abundance: few
j_gene: TRBJ1-2
v_gene: TRBV13
d_gene: -
CDR3aa: CASSLTGRGFNYGYTF
CDR3nt: TGTGCCAGCAGCTTAACAGGTCGGGGCTTTAACTATGGCTACACCTTC

abundance: -
j_gene: TRBJ2-2
v_gene: TRBV19
d_gene: -
CDR3aa: CASSTGSVTGELFF
CDR3nt: TGTGCCAGTAGTACCGGATCCGTCACCGGGGAGCTGTTTTTT

abundance: -
j_gene: TRBJ2-1
v_gene: TRBV14
d_gene: TRBD1
CDR3aa: CASSPRTGIYNEQFF
CDR3nt: TGTGCCAGCAGCCCCAGGACAGGCATCTACAATGAGCAGTTCTTC

abundance: -
j_gene: TRBJ1-1
v_gene: TRBV9
d_gene: -
CDR3aa: CASSVGREGTEAFF
CDR3nt: TGTGCCAGCAGCGTAGGCAGGGAGGGCACTGAAGCTTTCTTT

abundance: -
j_gene: TRBJ1-1
v_gene: TRBV10-3
d_gene: -
CDR3aa: CAISESITWGTEAFF
CDR3nt: TGTGCCATCAGTGAGTCGATCACCTGGGGCACTGAAGCTTTCTTT

abundance: -
j_gene: TRBJ1-2
v_gene: TRBV4-1
d_gene: -
CDR3aa: CASSQGQGRSYGYTF
CDR3nt: TGCGCCAGCAGCCAAGGGCAGGGGAGAAGCTATGGCTACACCTTC

abundance: -
j_gene: TRBJ2-1
v_gene: TRBV29-1
d_gene: -
CDR3aa: CSAFGASYNEQFF
CDR3nt: TGCAGCGCGTTCGGGGCCTCCTACAATGAGCAGTTCTTC

abundance: -
j_gene: TRBJ1-6
v_gene: TRBV6-6
d_gene: -
CDR3aa: CASSRTEPPLHF
CDR3nt: TGTGCCAGCAGCCGGACAGAACCACCCCTCCACTTT

abundance: few
j_gene: TRBJ1-1
v_gene: TRBV4-1
d_gene: TRBD1
CDR3aa: CASRPGQVSNTEAFF
CDR3nt: TGCGCCAGCAGACCGGGACAGGTATCAAACACTGAAGCTTTCTTT

abundance: -
j_gene: TRBJ1-2
v_gene: TRBV4-1
d_gene: -
CDR3aa: CASSQPSAGNNYGYTF
CDR3nt: TGCGCCAGCAGCCAACCTTCTGCAGGGAACAACTATGGCTACACCTTC

abundance: -
j_gene: TRBJ2-3
v_gene: TRBV6-6
d_gene: -
CDR3aa: CASTGLSTDTQYF
CDR3nt: TGTGCCAGCACCGGACTGAGCACAGATACGCAGTATTTT

abundance: -
j_gene: TRBJ2-1
v_gene: TRBV4-2
d_gene: -
CDR3aa: CASSPLRAGIGNEQFF
CDR3nt: TGTGCCAGCAGCCCCTTGCGGGCGGGGATAGGGAATGAGCAGTTCTTC

abundance: -
j_gene: TRBJ2-1
v_gene: TRBV29-1
d_gene: -
CDR3aa: CSVEVSGDEQFF
CDR3nt: TGCAGCGTTGAAGTATCCGGTGATGAGCAGTTCTTC

abundance: few
j_gene: TRBJ2-7
v_gene: TRBV7-9
d_gene: TRBD1
CDR3aa: CASSYGTGYGEQYF
CDR3nt: TGTGCCAGCAGCTACGGGACAGGGTATGGCGAGCAGTACTTC

abundance: -
j_gene: TRBJ2-1
v_gene: TRBV7-3
d_gene: TRBD2
CDR3aa: CASSSELAASYNEQFF
CDR3nt: TGTGCCAGCAGCTCAGAACTAGCGGCTTCCTACAATGAGCAGTTCTTC

abundance: few
j_gene: TRBJ2-7
v_gene: TRBV4-1
d_gene: TRBD1
CDR3aa: CASSHGQGKAYEQYF
CDR3nt: TGCGCCAGCAGCCATGGACAGGGGAAAGCCTACGAGCAGTACTTC

abundance: -
j_gene: TRBJ1-2
v_gene: TRBV29-1
d_gene: -
CDR3aa: CSVDYQTYGYTF
CDR3nt: TGCAGCGTTGACTATCAGACGTATGGCTACACCTTC

abundance: -
j_gene: TRBJ2-3
v_gene: TRBV7-2
d_gene: TRBD2
CDR3aa: CASSSRSGGITDTQYF
CDR3nt: TGTGCCAGCAGCTCCCGTAGCGGGGGAATCACAGATACGCAGTATTTT

abundance: few
j_gene: TRBJ2-7
v_gene: TRBV19
d_gene: -
CDR3aa: CASSKGASSYEQYF
CDR3nt: TGTGCCAGTAGTAAGGGTGCCAGCTCCTACGAGCAGTACTTC

abundance: few
j_gene: TRBJ2-7
v_gene: TRBV5-1
d_gene: -
CDR3aa: CASSGDGAYEQYF
CDR3nt: TGCGCCAGCAGCGGGGACGGAGCCTACGAGCAGTACTTC

abundance: -
j_gene: TRBJ1-4
v_gene: TRBV18
d_gene: -
CDR3aa: CASSPDSREKLFF
CDR3nt: TGTGCCAGCTCACCAGACAGCCGGGAAAAACTGTTTTTT

abundance: -
j_gene: TRBJ1-2
v_gene: TRBV4-1
d_gene: TRBD1
CDR3aa: CASSQGLDRVNYGYTF
CDR3nt: TGCGCCAGCAGCCAGGGATTGGACAGGGTGAACTATGGCTACACCTTC

abundance: -
j_gene: TRBJ1-5
v_gene: TRBV7-6
d_gene: -
CDR3aa: CASSPHGSSNQPQHF
CDR3nt: TGTGCCAGCAGCCCACACGGGTCCAGCAATCAGCCCCAGCATTTT

abundance: -
j_gene: TRBJ1-1
v_gene: TRBV18
d_gene: -
CDR3aa: CASSRGTKDTEAFF
CDR3nt: TGTGCCAGCTCACGAGGCACAAAGGACACTGAAGCTTTCTTT

abundance: -
j_gene: TRBJ1-2
v_gene: TRBV14
d_gene: -
CDR3aa: CASSLQGDYGYTF
CDR3nt: TGTGCCAGCAGCCTACAAGGGGACTATGGCTACACCTTC

abundance: -
j_gene: TRBJ1-5
v_gene: TRBV6-5
d_gene: -
CDR3aa: CATAPGFGDNQPQHF
CDR3nt: TGTGCCACCGCCCCGGGCTTCGGGGACAATCAGCCCCAGCATTTT

abundance: -
j_gene: TRBJ1-2
v_gene: TRBV7-9
d_gene: TRBD1
CDR3aa: CASSLAPLTGGYGYTF
CDR3nt: TGTGCCAGCAGCTTAGCCCCCCTGACAGGGGGCTATGGCTACACCTTC

abundance: few
j_gene: TRBJ2-1
v_gene: TRBV11-3
d_gene: -
CDR3aa: CASSLPGTNEQFF
CDR3nt: TGTGCCAGCAGCTTACCAGGGACCAATGAGCAGTTCTTC

abundance: -
j_gene: TRBJ1-2
v_gene: TRBV12-5
d_gene: -
CDR3aa: CASGFPGQIYGYTF
CDR3nt: TGTGCTAGTGGTTTCCCGGGCCAAATTTATGGCTACACCTTC

abundance: -
j_gene: TRBJ1-3
v_gene: TRBV4-2
d_gene: TRBD1
CDR3aa: CASSQRGRTTGNTIYF
CDR3nt: TGTGCCAGCAGCCAAAGGGGGCGGACGACGGGAAACACCATATATTTT

abundance: few
j_gene: TRBJ2-2
v_gene: TRBV30
d_gene: -
CDR3aa: CAWSGQVGAGELFF
CDR3nt: TGTGCCTGGAGTGGACAGGTTGGTGCCGGGGAGCTGTTTTTT

abundance: few
j_gene: TRBJ2-7
v_gene: TRBV7-2
d_gene: -
CDR3aa: CASSLDLASFYEQYF
CDR3nt: TGTGCCAGCAGCTTAGATCTAGCGTCCTTCTACGAGCAGTACTTC

abundance: few
j_gene: TRBJ1-2
v_gene: TRBV28
d_gene: -
CDR3aa: CASSFSGNYGYTF
CDR3nt: TGTGCCAGCAGTTTTTCCGGGAACTATGGCTACACCTTC

abundance: -
j_gene: TRBJ2-5
v_gene: TRBV9
d_gene: -
CDR3aa: CASSVADSSLPETQYF
CDR3nt: TGTGCCAGCAGCGTAGCGGATAGCAGCCTTCCGGAGACCCAGTACTTC

abundance: -
j_gene: TRBJ2-1
v_gene: TRBV11-2
d_gene: TRBD2
CDR3aa: CASSLGLLAGGQENEQFF
CDR3nt: TGTGCCAGCAGCTTAGGTCTACTCGCGGGGGGCCAGGAGAATGAGCAGTTCTTC

abundance: -
j_gene: TRBJ1-6
v_gene: TRBV7-2
d_gene: -
CDR3aa: CASSLDYNSPLHF
CDR3nt: TGTGCCAGCAGCTTAGACTATAATTCACCCCTCCACTTT

abundance: -
j_gene: TRBJ2-7
v_gene: TRBV5-1
d_gene: TRBD1
CDR3aa: CASSLGQGGQYF
CDR3nt: TGCGCCAGCAGCCTGGGACAGGGCGGGCAGTACTTC

abundance: -
j_gene: TRBJ2-2
v_gene: TRBV7-3
d_gene: TRBD1
CDR3aa: CASRSGTGLTGELFF
CDR3nt: TGTGCCAGCAGATCCGGGACAGGATTAACCGGGGAGCTGTTTTTT

abundance: -
j_gene: TRBJ1-3
v_gene: TRBV5-1
d_gene: -
CDR3aa: CASSLAGIGNTIYF
CDR3nt: TGCGCCAGCAGCTTGGCAGGGATCGGAAACACCATATATTTT

abundance: -
j_gene: TRBJ1-5
v_gene: TRBV5-6
d_gene: -
CDR3aa: CASSRRGAGQPQHF
CDR3nt: TGTGCCAGCAGCCGCAGGGGAGCCGGACAGCCCCAGCATTTT

abundance: few
j_gene: TRBJ2-7
v_gene: TRBV19
d_gene: -
CDR3aa: CASSSLTGPAWSYEQYF
CDR3nt: TGTGCCAGTAGTAGCCTAACAGGGCCAGCCTGGTCCTACGAGCAGTACTTC